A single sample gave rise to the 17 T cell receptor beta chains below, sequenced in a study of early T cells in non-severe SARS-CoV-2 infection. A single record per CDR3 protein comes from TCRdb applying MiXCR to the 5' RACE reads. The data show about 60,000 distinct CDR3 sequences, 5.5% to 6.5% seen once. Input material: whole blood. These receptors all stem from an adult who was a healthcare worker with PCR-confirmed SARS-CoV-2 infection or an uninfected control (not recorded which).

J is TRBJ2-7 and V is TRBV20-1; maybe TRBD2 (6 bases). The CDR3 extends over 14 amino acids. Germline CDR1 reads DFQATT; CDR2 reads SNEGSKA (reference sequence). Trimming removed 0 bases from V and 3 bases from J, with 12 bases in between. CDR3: CSARDSGTRYEQYF. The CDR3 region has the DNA TGCAGTGCTAGAGATTCCGGGACTCGCTACGAGCAGTACTTC.

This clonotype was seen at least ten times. The CDR3 reads CASSEVRLAGGVTGELFF. The CDR3 DNA reads as TGTGCCAGCAGTGAAGTACGCCTAGCGGGAGGGGTTACCGGGGAGCTGTTTTTT. The rearrangement joins TRBV2 to TRBJ2-2; TRBD2 matches 12 bases. CDR1 is SNHLY, CDR2 FYNNEI, per germline. The CDR3 loop spans 18 amino acids. Trimming removed 1 base from V and 5 bases from J; junction bases left unmatched: 8. Looking up the rest from reference TRBV2 and TRBJ2-2 gives the full variable domain: EPEVTQTPSHQVTQMGQEVILRCVPISNHLYFYWYRQILGQKVEFLVSFYNNEISEKSEIFDDQFSVERPDGSNFTLKIRSTKLEDSAMYFCASSEVRLAGGVTGELFFGEGSRLTVL.

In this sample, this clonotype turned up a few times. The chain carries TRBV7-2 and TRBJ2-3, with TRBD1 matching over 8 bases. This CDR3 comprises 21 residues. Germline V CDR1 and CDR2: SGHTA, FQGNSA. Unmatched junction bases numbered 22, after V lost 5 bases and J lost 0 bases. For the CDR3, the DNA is TGTGCCAGCAGCCAGATCCCCCCAACCCGGGACAGGTTCTTTAGCACAGATACGCAGTATTTT. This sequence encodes CASSQIPPTRDRFFSTDTQYF. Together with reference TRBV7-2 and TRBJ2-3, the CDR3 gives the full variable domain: GAGVSQSPSNKVTEKGKDVELRCDPISGHTALYWYRQSLGQGLEFLIYFQGNSAPDKSGLPSDRFSAERTGGSVSTLTIQRTQQEDSAVYLCASSQIPPTRDRFFSTDTQYFGPGTRLTVL.

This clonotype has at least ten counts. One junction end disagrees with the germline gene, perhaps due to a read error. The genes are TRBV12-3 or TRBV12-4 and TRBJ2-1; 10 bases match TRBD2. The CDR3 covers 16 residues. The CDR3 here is CACRLAGTSSYNEQFF. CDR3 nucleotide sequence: TGTGCCTGCAGACTAGCGGGTACCAGCTCCTACAATGAGCAGTTCTTC.

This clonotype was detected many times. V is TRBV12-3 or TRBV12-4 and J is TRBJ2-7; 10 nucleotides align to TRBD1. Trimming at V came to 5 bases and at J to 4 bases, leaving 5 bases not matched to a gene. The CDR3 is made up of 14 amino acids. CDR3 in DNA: TGTGCCAGCAGTCCGGGACAGGGGAGGTACGAGCAGTACTTC. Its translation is CASSPGQGRYEQYF.

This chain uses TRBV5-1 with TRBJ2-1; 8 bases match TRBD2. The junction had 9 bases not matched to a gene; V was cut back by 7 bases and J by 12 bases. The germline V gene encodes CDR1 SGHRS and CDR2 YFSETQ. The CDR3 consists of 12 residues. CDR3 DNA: TGCGCCAGCGAAGGGACTAGTCGGGGGCAGTTCTTC. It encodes CASEGTSRGQFF.

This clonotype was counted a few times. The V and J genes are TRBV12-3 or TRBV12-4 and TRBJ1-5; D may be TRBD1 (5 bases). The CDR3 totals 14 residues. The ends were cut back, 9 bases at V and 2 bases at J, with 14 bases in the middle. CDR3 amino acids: CASIPGGGNQPQHF. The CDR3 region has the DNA TGTGCCAGTATTCCCGGGGGGGGCAATCAGCCCCAGCATTTT.

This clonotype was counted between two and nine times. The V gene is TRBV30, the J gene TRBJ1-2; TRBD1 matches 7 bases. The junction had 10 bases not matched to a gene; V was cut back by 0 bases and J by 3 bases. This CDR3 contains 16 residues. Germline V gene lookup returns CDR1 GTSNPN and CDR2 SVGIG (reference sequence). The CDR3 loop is CAWSVERARGYYGYTF. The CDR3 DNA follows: TGTGCCTGGAGTGTAGAGCGTGCCAGGGGGTACTATGGCTACACCTTC.

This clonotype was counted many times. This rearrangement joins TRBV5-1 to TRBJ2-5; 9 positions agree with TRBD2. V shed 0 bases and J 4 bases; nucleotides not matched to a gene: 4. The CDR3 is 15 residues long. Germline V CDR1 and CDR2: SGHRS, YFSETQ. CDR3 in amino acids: CASSLEVAGVETQYF. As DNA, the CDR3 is TGCGCCAGCAGCTTGGAGGTAGCGGGAGTAGAGACCCAGTACTTC.

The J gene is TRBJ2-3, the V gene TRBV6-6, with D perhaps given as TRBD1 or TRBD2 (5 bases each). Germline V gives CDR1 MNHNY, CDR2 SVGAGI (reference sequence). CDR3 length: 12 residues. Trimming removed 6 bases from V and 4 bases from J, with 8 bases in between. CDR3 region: CASSGTADTQYF. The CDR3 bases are TGTGCCAGCAGCGGGACGGCAGATACGCAGTATTTT.

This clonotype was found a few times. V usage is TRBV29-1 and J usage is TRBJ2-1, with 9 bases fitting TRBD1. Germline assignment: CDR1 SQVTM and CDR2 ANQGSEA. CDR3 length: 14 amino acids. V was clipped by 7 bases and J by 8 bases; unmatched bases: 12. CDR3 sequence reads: CSAWPGQGYDEQFF. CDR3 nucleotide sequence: TGCAGCGCGTGGCCGGGACAGGGTTACGATGAGCAGTTCTTC.

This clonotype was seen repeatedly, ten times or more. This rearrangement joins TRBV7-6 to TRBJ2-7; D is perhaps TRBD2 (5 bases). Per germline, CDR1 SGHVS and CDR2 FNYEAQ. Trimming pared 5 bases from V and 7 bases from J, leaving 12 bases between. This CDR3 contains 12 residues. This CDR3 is CASSHRSGEQYF. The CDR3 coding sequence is TGTGCCAGCAGCCACCGCTCGGGGGAGCAGTACTTC. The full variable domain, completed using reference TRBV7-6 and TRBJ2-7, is GAGVSQSPRYKVTKRGQDVALRCDPISGHVSLYWYRQALGQGPEFLTYFNYEAQQDKSGLPNDRFSAERPEGSISTLTIQRTEQRDSAMYRCASSHRSGEQYFGPGTRLTVT.

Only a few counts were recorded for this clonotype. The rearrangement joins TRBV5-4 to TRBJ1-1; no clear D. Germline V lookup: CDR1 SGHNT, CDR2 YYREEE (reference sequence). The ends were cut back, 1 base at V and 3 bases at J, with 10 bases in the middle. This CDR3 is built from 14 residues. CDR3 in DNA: TGTGCCAGCAGCTTGATCGTCGGGCACACTGAAGCTTTCTTT. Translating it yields CASSLIVGHTEAFF.

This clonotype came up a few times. CDR3 in DNA: TGCAGTGCTAGAGATCCCGGACAGGGATGGGTACAGCCCCAGCATTTT. This codes for CSARDPGQGWVQPQHF. The chain combines TRBV20-1 with TRBJ1-5; 8 nucleotides agree with TRBD1. CDR1 is DFQATT, CDR2 SNEGSKA, per germline (reference sequence). V was clipped by 0 bases and J by 7 bases; unmatched bases: 11. This CDR3 is built from 16 residues.

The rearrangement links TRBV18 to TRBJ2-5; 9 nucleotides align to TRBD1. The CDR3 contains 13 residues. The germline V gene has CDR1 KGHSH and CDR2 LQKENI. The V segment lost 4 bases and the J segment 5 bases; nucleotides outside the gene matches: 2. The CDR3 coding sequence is TGTGCCAGCTCACGCGGACAGGGGGAGACCCAGTACTTC. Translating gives CASSRGQGETQYF. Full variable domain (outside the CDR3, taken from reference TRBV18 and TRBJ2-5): NAGVMQNPRHLVRRRGQEARLRCSPMKGHSHVYWYRQLPEEGLKFMVYLQKENIIDESGMPKERFSAEFPKEGPSILRIQQVVRGDSAAYFCASSRGQGETQYFGPGTRLLVL.

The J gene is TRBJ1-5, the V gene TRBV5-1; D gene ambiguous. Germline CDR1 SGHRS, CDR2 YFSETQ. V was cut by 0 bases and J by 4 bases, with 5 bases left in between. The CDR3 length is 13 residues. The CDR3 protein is CASSLDRNQPQHF. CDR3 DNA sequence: TGCGCCAGCAGCTTGGATCGAAATCAGCCCCAGCATTTT.

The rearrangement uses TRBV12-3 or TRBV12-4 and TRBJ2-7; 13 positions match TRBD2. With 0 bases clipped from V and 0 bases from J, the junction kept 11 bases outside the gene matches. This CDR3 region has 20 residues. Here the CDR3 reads CASSLAWTSGRPWSSYEQYF. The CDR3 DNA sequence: TGTGCCAGCAGTTTAGCCTGGACTAGCGGGAGACCTTGGAGCTCCTACGAGCAGTACTTC.